This T cell receptor beta chain was captured by sequencing in a study of blood T cell repertoires in COVID-19. Clones were sequenced by immunoSEQ multiplex PCR, and TCRdb holds only the in-frame ones, with some missing. The data contain about 300,000 clones, under 90% of them singletons. The clonotype comes from a woman aged 25-40 years with COVID-19, enrolled during active disease. Sequenced input: peripheral blood.

The CDR3 DNA sequence: TGTGCCTGGAGTGTAGGGGCGGGAGTGCGTGGCTACACCTTC. This translates into CAWSVGAGVRGYTF. This chain uses TRBV30 with TRBJ1-2; maybe TRBD1 (5 bases). Germline-derived CDR1 and CDR2 are GTSNPN and SVGIG (reference sequence). The ends were cut back, 0 bases at V and 7 bases at J, with 15 bases in the middle. CDR3 length: 14 residues.